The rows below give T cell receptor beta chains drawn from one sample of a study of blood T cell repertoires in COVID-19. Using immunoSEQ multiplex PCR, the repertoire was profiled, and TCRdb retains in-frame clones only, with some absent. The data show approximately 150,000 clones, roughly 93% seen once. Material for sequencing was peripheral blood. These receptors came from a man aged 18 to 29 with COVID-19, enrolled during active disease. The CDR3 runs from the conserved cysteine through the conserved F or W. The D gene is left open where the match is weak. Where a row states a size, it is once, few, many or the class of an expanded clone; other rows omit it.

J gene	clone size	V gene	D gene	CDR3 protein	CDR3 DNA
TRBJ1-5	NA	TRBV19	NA	CASSIVGYSNQPQHF	TGTGCCAGTAGTATAGTCGGTTATAGCAATCAGCCCCAGCATTTT
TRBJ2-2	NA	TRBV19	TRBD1	CASSKRQGGASGTGELFF	TGTGCCAGTAGTAAGCGACAGGGTGGAGCTTCGGGCACCGGGGAGCTGTTTTTT
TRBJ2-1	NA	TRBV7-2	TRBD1	CASSSTGTEQFF	TGTGCCAGCAGCTCGACAGGGACTGAGCAGTTCTTC
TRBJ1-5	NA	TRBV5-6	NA	CASSLGPGTQHF	TGTGCCAGCAGCTTGGGACCCGGGACCCAGCATTTT
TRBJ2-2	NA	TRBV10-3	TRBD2	CAISEWGLAGTGELFF	TGTGCCATCAGTGAGTGGGGACTAGCGGGAACCGGGGAGCTGTTTTTT
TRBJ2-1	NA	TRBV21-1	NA	CASKAGEQFF	TGTGCCAGCAAAGCGGGAGAGCAGTTCTTC
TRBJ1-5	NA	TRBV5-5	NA	CASSLAPDTRDQPQHF	TGTGCCAGCAGCTTGGCCCCAGACACCCGAGATCAGCCCCAGCATTTT
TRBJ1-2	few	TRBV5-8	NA	CASSLAYPLGYTF	TGTGCCAGCAGCTTGGCCTACCCCCTTGGCTACACCTTC
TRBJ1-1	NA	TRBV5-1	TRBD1	CASSLAATGGLLVTEAFF	TGCGCCAGCAGCTTGGCCGCTACAGGGGGCTTACTGGTCACTGAAGCTTTCTTT
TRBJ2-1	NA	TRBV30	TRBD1	CAWTRGTGTYNEQFF	TGTGCCTGGACGAGAGGGACAGGGACCTACAATGAGCAGTTCTTC
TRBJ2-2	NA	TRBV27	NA	CASSLSGGGSSTGELFF	TGTGCCAGCAGTTTATCGGGGGGAGGTTCGTCCACCGGGGAGCTGTTTTTT
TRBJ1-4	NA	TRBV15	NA	CATSRVKATNEKLLF	TGTGCCACCAGCAGAGTAAAGGCAACTAATGAAAAACTGCTTTTT
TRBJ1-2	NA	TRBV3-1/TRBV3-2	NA	CASSPRRDYLGHGYTF	TGTGCCAGCAGCCCCCGAAGGGACTACCTCGGACATGGCTACACCTTC
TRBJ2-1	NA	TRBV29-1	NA	CSVEVFGRNEQFF	TGCAGCGTTGAAGTGTTTGGGAGGAATGAGCAGTTCTTC
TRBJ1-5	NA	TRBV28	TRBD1	CASSYPRAGGQPQHF	TGTGCCAGCAGCTACCCGAGGGCAGGGGGACAGCCCCAGCATTTT
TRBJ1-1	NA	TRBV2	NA	CASRWDWDTEAFF	TGTGCCAGCAGGTGGGACTGGGACACTGAAGCTTTCTTT
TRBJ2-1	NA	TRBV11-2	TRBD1	CASRMDRGTYNEQFF	TGTGCCAGCAGAATGGACAGGGGAACCTACAATGAGCAGTTCTTC
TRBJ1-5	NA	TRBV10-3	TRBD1	CAISESIKGARVQPQHF	TGTGCCATCAGTGAGTCGATAAAGGGGGCGCGTGTTCAGCCCCAGCATTTT
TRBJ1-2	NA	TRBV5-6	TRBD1	CASSWTGDYGYTF	TGTGCCAGCAGCTGGACAGGGGACTATGGCTACACCTTC
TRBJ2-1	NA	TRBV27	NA	CASIHNNEQFF	TGTGCCAGCATCCACAACAATGAGCAGTTCTTC
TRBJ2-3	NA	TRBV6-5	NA	CASSYDRSTQYF	TGTGCCAGCAGTTACGACAGGTCAACGCAGTATTTT
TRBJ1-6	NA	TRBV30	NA	CAWTGGRQTPLHF	TGTGCCTGGACCGGGGGTAGGCAGACACCCCTCCACTTT
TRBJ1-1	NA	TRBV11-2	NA	CASSQSGGVTEAFF	TGTGCCAGCAGCCAATCTGGGGGGGTCACTGAAGCTTTCTTT
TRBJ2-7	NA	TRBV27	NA	CASSLSWGRTYEQYF	TGTGCCAGCAGTTTATCTTGGGGGAGGACCTACGAGCAGTACTTC
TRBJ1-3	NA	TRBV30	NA	CAWSFGRVNTIYF	TGTGCCTGGAGTTTTGGCAGGGTGAACACCATATATTTT
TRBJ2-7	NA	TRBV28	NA	CASIYNRDTNYEQYF	TGTGCCAGCATTTATAACCGGGACACTAACTACGAGCAGTACTTC
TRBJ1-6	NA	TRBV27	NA	CASKKESSYNSPLHF	TGTGCCAGCAAAAAAGAGAGCTCCTATAATTCACCCCTCCACTTT
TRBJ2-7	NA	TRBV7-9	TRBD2	CASTRGEASSYEQYF	TGTGCCAGCACCCGGGGGGAGGCAAGCTCCTACGAGCAGTACTTC